The T cell receptor (beta chain) described here comes from a study of shared clonotypes between healthy human individuals. Profiled with immunoSEQ multiplex PCR; TCRdb holds only in-frame clones, not every one. The data contain about 960,000 clones, 76% of them singletons. The sample holds a few counts of this clone. Trimming stripped 4 bases from V and 2 bases from J, with 9 bases between. Germline V gene data show CDR1 as SGHTS and CDR2 as YDEGEE. The CDR3 consists of 14 residues. Sequencing input: memory CD4+ T cells sorted from blood. Documented subset: CD45RA-negative fraction. This TCR was recovered from a man between 18 and 29 years old in good health. The rearrangement links TRBV5-8 to TRBJ2-2; D unresolved. CDR3 nucleotide sequence: TGTGCCAGCAGCCCCCCCCTAAACACCGGGGAGCTGTTTTTT. It encodes CASSPPLNTGELFF. The full variable domain, its missing parts supplied by reference TRBV5-8 and TRBJ2-2, is EAGVTQSPTHLIKTRGQQATLRCSPISGHTSVYWYQQALGLGLQFLLWYDEGEERNRGNFPPRFSGRQFPNYSSELNVNALELEDSALYLCASSPPLNTGELFFGEGSRLTVL.